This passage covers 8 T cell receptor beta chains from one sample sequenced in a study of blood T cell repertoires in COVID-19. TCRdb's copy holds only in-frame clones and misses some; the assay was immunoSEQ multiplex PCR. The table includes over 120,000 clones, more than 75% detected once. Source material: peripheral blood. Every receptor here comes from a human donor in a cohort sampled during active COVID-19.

The CDR3: CASSVESLSYNEQFF. The DNA for the CDR3 is TGTGCCAGCAGCGTAGAGAGCTTGTCCTACAATGAGCAGTTCTTC. The chain couples TRBV9 to TRBJ2-1; D ambiguous. Per the germline V gene, CDR1 is SGDLS and CDR2 is YYNGEE. The CDR3 is 15 amino acids. With 0 bases removed from V and 1 base from J, the gap between germline ends came to 8 bases.

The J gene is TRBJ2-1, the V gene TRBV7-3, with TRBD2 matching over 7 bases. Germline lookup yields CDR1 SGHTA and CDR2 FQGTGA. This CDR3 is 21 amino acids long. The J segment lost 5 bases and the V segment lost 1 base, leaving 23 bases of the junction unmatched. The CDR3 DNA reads TGTGCCAGCAGCTTAATGCCGTTGGCCACGCGAGGCGGGGGTGTCGACAATGAGCAGTTCTTC. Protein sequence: CASSLMPLATRGGGVDNEQFF. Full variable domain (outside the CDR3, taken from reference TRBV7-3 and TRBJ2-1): GAGVSQTPSNKVTEKGKYVELRCDPISGHTALYWYRQSLGQGPEFLIYFQGTGAADDSGLPNDRFFAVRPEGSVSTLKIQRTERGDSAVYLCASSLMPLATRGGGVDNEQFFGPGTRLTVL.

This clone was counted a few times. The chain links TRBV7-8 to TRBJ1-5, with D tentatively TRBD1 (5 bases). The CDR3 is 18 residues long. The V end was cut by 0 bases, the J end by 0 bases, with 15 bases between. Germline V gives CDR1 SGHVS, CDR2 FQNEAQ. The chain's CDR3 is CASSLAGGALYSNQPQHF. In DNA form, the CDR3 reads TGTGCCAGCAGCTTAGCAGGCGGGGCTCTGTATAGCAATCAGCCCCAGCATTTT.

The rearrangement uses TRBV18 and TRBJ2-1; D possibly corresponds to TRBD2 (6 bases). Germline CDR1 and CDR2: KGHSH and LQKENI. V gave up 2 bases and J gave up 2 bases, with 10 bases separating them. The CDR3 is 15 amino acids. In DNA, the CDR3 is TGTGCCAGCTCACCAATTAGCGGAGCCTACAATGAGCAGTTCTTC. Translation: CASSPISGAYNEQFF.

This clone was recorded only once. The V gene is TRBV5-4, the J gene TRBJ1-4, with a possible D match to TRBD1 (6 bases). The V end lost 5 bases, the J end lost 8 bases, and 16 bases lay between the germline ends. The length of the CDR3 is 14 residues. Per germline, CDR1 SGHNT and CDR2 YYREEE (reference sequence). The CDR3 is CASRVDAGEEKLFF. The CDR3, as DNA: TGTGCCAGCAGGGTAGATGCAGGGGAGGAAAAACTGTTTTTT.

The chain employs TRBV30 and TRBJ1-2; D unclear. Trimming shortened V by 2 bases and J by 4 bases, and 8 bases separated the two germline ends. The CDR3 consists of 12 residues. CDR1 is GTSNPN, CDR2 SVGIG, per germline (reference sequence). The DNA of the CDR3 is TGTGCCTGGAGTAAAATATCCTATGGCTACACCTTC. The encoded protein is CAWSKISYGYTF.

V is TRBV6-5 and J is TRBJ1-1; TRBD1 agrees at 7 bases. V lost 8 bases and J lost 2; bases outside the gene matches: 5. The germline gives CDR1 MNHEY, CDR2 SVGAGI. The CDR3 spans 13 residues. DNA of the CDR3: TGTGCCAGCCAGACAGGGACAAACACTGAAGCTTTCTTT. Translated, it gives CASQTGTNTEAFF.

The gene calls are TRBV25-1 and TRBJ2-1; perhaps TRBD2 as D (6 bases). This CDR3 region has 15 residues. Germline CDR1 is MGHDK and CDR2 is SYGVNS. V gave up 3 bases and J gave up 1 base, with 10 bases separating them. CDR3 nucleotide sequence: TGTGCCAGCAGTGACGGGAGTCGGTCCTACAATGAGCAGTTCTTC. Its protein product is CASSDGSRSYNEQFF.